Reported below is one T cell receptor (beta chain). What it binds is not known. TCRdb passed the 5' RACE reads through MiXCR, listing each CDR3 protein once. The sample carries roughly 310,000 distinct CDR3 sequences, less than 20% recorded once. The data are from a study of T-cell memory formation after mild COVID-19. Study-level background: Clusters of TCRs were largely donor specific. Study results and caveats: Among clones peaking at day 37 in the second wave, SARS-CoV-2 specificity remained unconfirmed. Among clones contracting day 15 to 85, CD4/CD8 was balanced, whereas later expanders leaned CD4+. Shrinking CD4+ clones resided mostly in CM and EM, and CD8+ ones in EMRA.

CDR3 length: 14 amino acids. Germline loops: CDR1 SGHTA, CDR2 FQGNSA. V was pared by 1 base and J by 3 bases, with 9 bases between. The rearrangement uses TRBV7-2 and TRBJ1-1; no firm D call. The sequenced material came from PBMCs or a T cell subset sorted from them (not recorded which). The sequence was collected from a man in his late teens or twenties who had mild COVID-19 (a few samples of this study predate the infection). Cell type and time point are not known. CDR3 sequence (DNA): TGTGCCAGCAGCTTAGTGGTGCGGGACACTGAAGCTTTCTTT. Translating gives CASSLVVRDTEAFF. Full variable domain (rest looked up from reference TRBV7-2 and TRBJ1-1): GAGVSQSPSNKVTEKGKDVELRCDPISGHTALYWYRQSLGQGLEFLIYFQGNSAPDKSGLPSDRFSAERTGGSVSTLTIQRTQQEDSAVYLCASSLVVRDTEAFFGQGTRLTVV.